This TCR beta chain was sequenced for a study of blood T cell repertoires in COVID-19. The ends were cut back, 3 bases at V and 1 base at J, with 13 bases in the middle. CDR3 size: 16 residues. CDR1 is LNHNV and CDR2 is YYDKDF in the germline V gene (reference sequence). The repertoire was sequenced with immunoSEQ multiplex PCR; TCRdb's copy has only in-frame clones and lacks some. The top ten hold roughly 0.25% of the sample, which has roughly 670,000 clones, approximately 90% seen once. This clone has just a few counts. The sequence came from a young woman with acute or convalescent COVID-19. V and J are TRBV15 and TRBJ1-5, with D maybe TRBD1 (6 bases). Sample: peripheral blood. In nucleotides, the CDR3 is TGTGCCACCAGCAGGGGCTCACAGGGAAGCAATCAGCCCCAGCATTTT. Amino acid sequence: CATSRGSQGSNQPQHF.